What follows are 21 T cell receptor beta chains derived from one specimen sequenced in a study of blood T cell repertoires in COVID-19. Profiling relied on immunoSEQ multiplex PCR, and the TCRdb table lists in-frame clones only, not all of them. This table holds 250,000 or so clones, around 84% found once. Sample: PBMCs or T cells enriched from blood (not recorded which). The receptors stem from a woman aged 45-65 years who had been exposed to COVID-19.

V and J are TRBV2 and TRBJ2-3, with D unclear. Per the germline V gene, CDR1 is SNHLY and CDR2 is FYNNEI. Trimming pared 10 bases from V and 0 bases from J, leaving 17 bases between. The length of the CDR3 is 15 residues. CDR3 bases: TGTGCCATACAAACCCTTCTGGAGAGCACAGATACGCAGTATTTT. Its translation is CAIQTLLESTDTQYF.

The chain couples TRBV19 to TRBJ1-1, with a weak D call TRBD1 (6 bases). V lost 9 bases to trimming and J lost 0 bases, with 11 bases between them. This CDR3 region has 13 residues. From germline, CDR1 is LNHDA and CDR2 SQIVND (reference sequence). DNA for the CDR3: TGTGCCAGCCTGAACAGGGTGAACACTGAAGCTTTCTTT. Its translation is CASLNRVNTEAFF. Based on the CDR3 plus reference TRBV19 and TRBJ1-1, the full variable domain is DGGITQSPKYLFRKEGQNVTLSCEQNLNHDAMYWYRQDPGQGLRLIYYSQIVNDFQKGDIAEGYSVSREKKESFPLTVTSAQKNPTAFYLCASLNRVNTEAFFGQGTRLTVV.

The rearrangement joins TRBV28 to TRBJ2-2; unclear D gene. There are 13 residues in the CDR3. Deletions cut 7 bases from V and 4 bases from J, with 10 bases between. Germline V gene sequence: CDR1 MDHEN, CDR2 SYDVKM. The CDR3 is CASKSVSTGELFF. In nucleotides, the CDR3 is TGTGCCAGCAAATCGGTCTCCACCGGGGAGCTGTTTTTT.

V and J are TRBV3-1 (or the pseudogene TRBV3-2) and TRBJ1-1; D is perhaps TRBD1 (5 bases). Trimming cost V 5 bases and J 3 bases, with 13 bases left between them. Per the germline V gene, CDR1 is LGHDT and CDR2 is YNNKEL (reference sequence). This CDR3 spans 14 amino acids. This CDR3 is CASSSRTLDTEAFF. The CDR3 DNA reads as TGTGCCAGCAGCTCGAGGACATTGGACACTGAAGCTTTCTTT.

The V and J genes are TRBV7-9 and TRBJ1-4, with 9 nucleotides matching TRBD1. Germline V gene data show CDR1 as SEHNR and CDR2 as FQNEAQ (reference sequence). The length of the CDR3 is 15 residues. The V segment lost 5 bases and the J segment 0 bases; nucleotides outside the gene matches: 1. The CDR3 sequence is CASSHRGPTNEKLFF. CDR3 bases: TGTGCCAGCAGCCACAGGGGGCCAACTAATGAAAAACTGTTTTTT.

The chain couples TRBV5-5 to TRBJ2-6; the D is unclear. V lost 0 bases and J 1 base, leaving 11 bases between the germline ends. The germline V gene has CDR1 SGHKS and CDR2 YYEKEE (reference sequence). There are 17 residues in the CDR3. CDR3 protein: CASSLDLIISGANVLTF. In DNA form, the CDR3 reads TGTGCCAGCAGCTTGGATCTAATTATATCTGGGGCCAACGTCCTGACTTTC.

This clone was picked up one time. V is TRBV11-2 and J is TRBJ1-5; 9 bases agree with TRBD1. CDR3 size: 13 residues. Germline V gene data show CDR1 as SGHAT and CDR2 as FQNNGV. J lost 9 bases, V lost 5 bases, and 5 bases had no gene match. CDR3 sequence (DNA): TGTGCCAGCAGCCCGGACAGGGGTTCGCCCCAGCATTTT. Its translation: CASSPDRGSPQHF.

The rearrangement joins TRBV6-6 to TRBJ1-2; TRBD1 might be the D (6 bases). Trimming removed 6 bases from V and 6 bases from J, with 20 bases in between. Germline V gene data show CDR1 as MNHNY and CDR2 as SVGAGI (reference sequence). The CDR3 consists of 15 residues. CDR3 DNA sequence: TGTGCCAGCAGGGAACCGGGACAAGCTTTTGATGGCTACACCTTC. It is translated as CASREPGQAFDGYTF.

The rearrangement uses TRBV9 and TRBJ1-1, with 7 bases identical to TRBD1. Unmatched junction bases numbered 14, after V lost 4 bases and J lost 5 bases. The CDR3 runs to 16 residues. Per germline, CDR1 SGDLS and CDR2 YYNGEE. CDR3 amino acids: CASSPYHRGRGTEAFF. The CDR3 coding sequence is TGTGCCAGCAGCCCCTATCATAGGGGGCGCGGGACTGAAGCTTTCTTT.

The chain has TRBV3-1 (or the pseudogene TRBV3-2) and TRBJ2-2; 7 bases are a match to TRBD1. The CDR3 loop spans 15 amino acids. The V segment lost 7 bases and the J segment 1 base; nucleotides outside the gene matches: 6. The germline CDR1 and CDR2 sequences are LGHDT and YNNKEL (reference sequence). CDR3 region: CASTLRGLNTGELFF. The CDR3 bases are TGTGCCAGCACCCTTAGGGGGCTGAACACCGGGGAGCTGTTTTTT.

The chain is built from TRBV5-1 and TRBJ2-2; D remains ambiguous. This CDR3 has 14 amino acids. Trimming shortened V by 1 base and J by 3 bases, and 7 bases separated the two germline ends. The germline V gene encodes CDR1 SGHRS and CDR2 YFSETQ. The CDR3 sequence is CASSLRQDTGELFF. The CDR3 nucleotides are TGCGCCAGCAGCTTGCGGCAGGACACCGGGGAGCTGTTTTTT.

The V gene is TRBV21-1, the J gene TRBJ1-4; no DNA check was done on the table's D call, TRBD1. TRBV21-1 is assigned pseudogene status. The CDR3 length is 16 residues. CDR3 DNA sequence: TGTGCCAGCATTTACAGGGGGCGTAGGACTAATGAAAAACTGTTTTTT. Its translation is CASIYRGRRTNEKLFF.

The V and J genes are TRBV7-8 and TRBJ1-5, with a weak D call TRBD1 (6 bases). CDR3 length: 15 residues. V gave up 0 bases and J gave up 6 bases, with 12 bases separating them. Germline values: CDR1 SGHVS, CDR2 FQNEAQ. CDR3 residues: CASSLASGGLQPQHF. The CDR3 region has the DNA TGTGCCAGCAGCTTAGCGTCGGGGGGCCTTCAGCCCCAGCATTTT.

The chain recombines TRBV12-5 with TRBJ1-1; maybe TRBD1 (6 bases). This CDR3 spans 14 amino acids. V dropped 7 bases and J dropped 7 bases, with 19 bases sitting between them. The germline V gene has CDR1 LGHNT and CDR2 FRNRAP. The CDR3, as DNA: TGTGCTAGTGCTCCCCGGGGGGCTCGGGGTGAAGCTTTCTTT. Its translation: CASAPRGARGEAFF.

The CDR3 protein is CASSLRTGSYYGYTF. In nucleotides, the CDR3 is TGTGCCAGCAGTCTCAGGACAGGGAGCTACTATGGCTACACCTTC. V usage is TRBV2 and J usage is TRBJ1-2, with TRBD1 matching 8 bases. CDR3 length: 15 amino acids. Germline lookup yields CDR1 SNHLY and CDR2 FYNNEI. V trimming: 5 bases; J trimming: 3 bases; junction bases outside the gene matches: 8. Looking up the rest from reference TRBV2 and TRBJ1-2 gives the full variable domain: EPEVTQTPSHQVTQMGQEVILRCVPISNHLYFYWYRQILGQKVEFLVSFYNNEISEKSEIFDDQFSVERPDGSNFTLKIRSTKLEDSAMYFCASSLRTGSYYGYTFGSGTRLTVV.

V gene TRBV4-3 combines with J gene TRBJ2-3, with 12 bases that match TRBD2. The CDR3 consists of 18 residues. Germline V gene sequence: CDR1 LGHNA, CDR2 YSLEER. V lost 4 bases to trimming and J lost 3 bases; unmatched junction nucleotides: 11. The DNA for the CDR3 is TGCGCCAGCAGCCCCCGGCCTAGCGGGGGGGCCGGGACAGATACGCAGTATTTT. Translating it yields CASSPRPSGGAGTDTQYF.

The chain carries TRBV11-3 and TRBJ2-2; TRBD2 might be the D (6 bases). Trimming took off 4 bases at V and 0 bases at J, with 12 bases between the two ends. Germline CDR1 SGHNT, CDR2 YENEEA. The CDR3 loop spans 16 amino acids. The CDR3 reads CASSSGGKSNTGELFF. CDR3 DNA sequence: TGTGCCAGCAGCTCCGGGGGTAAATCGAACACCGGGGAGCTGTTTTTT.

This chain joins TRBV4-2 and TRBJ2-7; 11 bases are shared with TRBD2. The length of the CDR3 is 17 residues. Germline V gene data show CDR1 as LGHNA and CDR2 as YNFKEQ. Trimming cost V 0 bases and J 4 bases; bases outside gene matches: 8. CDR3: CASSQDGSSGGAYEQYF. The CDR3 DNA reads as TGTGCCAGCAGCCAAGATGGGAGTAGCGGGGGGGCATACGAGCAGTACTTC.

The gene calls are TRBV5-5 and TRBJ1-5, with 10 bases fitting TRBD1. Unmatched junction bases numbered 5, after V lost 4 bases and J lost 4 bases. The CDR3 is made up of 15 amino acids. CDR1 and CDR2 from the germline V gene are SGHKS and YYEKEE (reference sequence). The CDR3 coding sequence is TGTGCCAGCAGCATCGGGACAGGGGCGAATCAGCCCCAGCATTTT. This encodes CASSIGTGANQPQHF.

The genes are TRBV6-2 or TRBV6-3 and TRBJ1-6; 7 nucleotides agree with TRBD1. V shed 0 bases and J 10 bases; nucleotides not matched to a gene: 9. Per germline, CDR1 MNHEY and CDR2 SVGEGT. The CDR3 spans 16 residues. CDR3 in amino acids: CASSYSFSGGESPLHF. Written as DNA, the CDR3 is TGTGCCAGCAGTTACTCGTTTTCAGGGGGAGAGTCACCCCTCCACTTT.

This chain connects TRBV9 to TRBJ2-2; D unclear. V lost 3 bases, J lost 4 bases, and 10 bases lay in between. The CDR3 has 14 residues. Germline V lookup: CDR1 SGDLS, CDR2 YYNGEE. CDR3 sequence reads: CASSDRVITGELFF. CDR3 nucleotides: TGTGCCAGCAGCGACAGAGTAATCACCGGGGAGCTGTTTTTT.